This TCR beta chain was sequenced during a study of blood T cell repertoires in COVID-19. CDR3 length equals 14 residues. The V segment lost 6 bases and the J segment 7 bases; nucleotides outside the gene matches: 9. CDR1 is SQVTM, CDR2 ANQGSEA, per germline. Data came from immunoSEQ multiplex PCR; TCRdb stores just in-frame clones and leaves some out. Of nearly 200,000 clones detected, approximately 84% appear once; the ten largest clones hold about 6.9%. The source of this sequence is a human donor with acute or convalescent COVID-19. The donor label of this sample is uncertain. The sample taken for sequencing was peripheral blood. This sequence joins TRBV29-1 and TRBJ2-1; 10 nucleotides align to TRBD2. Here the CDR3 DNA reads TGCAGCGTGCGACGGCTAGCGGGAGTAAATGAGCAGTTCTTC. Its translation: CSVRRLAGVNEQFF.